The TCR beta chain described here comes from a study of T and B cells in COVID-19 patients. The wider study: Of roughly 22 active-infection patients, over 9 were critically ill with mechanical ventilation or extracorporeal membrane oxygenation. Broader study findings: Few blood samples existed from mildly ill patients during symptoms or early in severe cases. Of about 2,500 TCR clusters found only in the recovered cohort, a few dozen had low generation probability. Patients with COVID-19 reportedly showed strongly skewed T cell receptor beta variable and joining gene usage.

In regard to this clonotype: Its specificity is not known.

BIOMED2 TRB-A/B primer pools were used in multiplex TRB PCR. Each CDR3 protein gets one entry after TCRdb re-called the multiplex PCR reads with MiXCR. The profile covers some 6,000 distinct CDR3 sequences, with approximately 26% appearing a single time and 15% to 20% taken by the ten largest. TRB was amplified from about 250-500 ng of blood genomic DNA. The clonotype comes from a human donor with active COVID-19. The specimen was blood.

The CDR3 loop reads CASSFLQGFTEAFF. The CDR3 region has the DNA TGTGCCAGCAGCTTCTTACAGGGGTTCACTGAAGCTTTCTTT. The chain carries TRBV7-2 and TRBJ1-1, with TRBD1 matching over 7 bases. V lost 3 bases, J lost 4 bases, and 5 bases stayed unmatched. This CDR3 has 14 amino acids. The germline V gene has CDR1 SGHTA and CDR2 FQGNSA.